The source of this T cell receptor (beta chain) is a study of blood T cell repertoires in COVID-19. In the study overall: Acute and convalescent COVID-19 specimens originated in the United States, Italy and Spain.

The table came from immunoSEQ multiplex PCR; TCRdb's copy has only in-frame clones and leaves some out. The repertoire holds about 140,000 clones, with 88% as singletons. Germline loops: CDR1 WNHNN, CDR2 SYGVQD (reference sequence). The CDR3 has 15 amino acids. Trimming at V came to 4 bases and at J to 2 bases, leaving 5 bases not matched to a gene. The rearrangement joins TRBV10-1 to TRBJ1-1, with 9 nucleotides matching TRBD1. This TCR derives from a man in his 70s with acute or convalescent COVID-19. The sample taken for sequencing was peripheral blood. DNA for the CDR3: TGCGCCAGCAGTGCCTGGACAGGGGTTAACACTGAAGCTTTCTTT. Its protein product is CASSAWTGVNTEAFF.